This TCR beta chain came from a study of shared clonotypes between healthy human individuals. Sequencing was performed with immunoSEQ multiplex PCR; in TCRdb, only in-frame clones are kept and a portion is missing. The sample has millions of clones, about 93% seen once. Germline trimming cut 1 base from V and 5 bases from J; bases unmatched to any gene: 7. The CDR3 runs 16 residues. Looked up from germline, CDR1 is SGHAT and CDR2 is FQDESV (reference sequence). CD45RO-negative, CCR7-selected cells formed the naive CD8 fraction, which excluded terminally differentiated effector memory CD45RA+ cells. The receptor's source is a man between 18 and 29 years old in good health. Some clones in this sample may be carry-over from other donors' samples. Material: naive CD8+ T cells from PBMCs. The V call is TRBV11-1, the J call TRBJ2-5; 10 bases match TRBD2. The CDR3 sequence is CASSLGTSGTEETQYF. In nucleotides, the CDR3 is TGTGCCAGCAGCTTAGGTACTAGCGGGACTGAGGAGACCCAGTACTTC.